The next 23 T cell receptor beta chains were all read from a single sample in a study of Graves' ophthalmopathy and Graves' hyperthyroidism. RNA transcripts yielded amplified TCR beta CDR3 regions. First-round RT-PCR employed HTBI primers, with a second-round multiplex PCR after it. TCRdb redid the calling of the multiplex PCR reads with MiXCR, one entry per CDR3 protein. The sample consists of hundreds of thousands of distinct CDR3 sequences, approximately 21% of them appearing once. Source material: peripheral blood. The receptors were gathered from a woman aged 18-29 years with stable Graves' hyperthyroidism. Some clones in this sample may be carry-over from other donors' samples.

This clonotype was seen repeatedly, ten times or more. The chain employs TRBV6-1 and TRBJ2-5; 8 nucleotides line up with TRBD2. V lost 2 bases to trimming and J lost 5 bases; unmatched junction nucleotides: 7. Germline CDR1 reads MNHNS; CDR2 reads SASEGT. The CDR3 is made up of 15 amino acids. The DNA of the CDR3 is TGTGCCAGCAGTGAAACAAGCGGGGGTAGGGAGACCCAGTACTTC. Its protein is CASSETSGGRETQYF.

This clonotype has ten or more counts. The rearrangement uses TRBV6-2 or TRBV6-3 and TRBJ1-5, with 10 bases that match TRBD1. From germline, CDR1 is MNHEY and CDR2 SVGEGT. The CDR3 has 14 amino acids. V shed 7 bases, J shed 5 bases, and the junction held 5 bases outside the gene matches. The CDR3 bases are TGTGCCAGCACTGACAGGGGGCACGATCAGCCCCAGCATTTT. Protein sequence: CASTDRGHDQPQHF.

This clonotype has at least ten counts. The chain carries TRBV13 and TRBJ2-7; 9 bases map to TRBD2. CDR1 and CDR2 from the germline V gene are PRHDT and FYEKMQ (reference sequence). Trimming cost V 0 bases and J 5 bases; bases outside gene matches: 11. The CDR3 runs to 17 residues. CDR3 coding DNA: TGTGCCAGCAGCTTAGGGGCGGGAGGGGCCTCTTTCGACGAGCAGTACTTC. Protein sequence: CASSLGAGGASFDEQYF. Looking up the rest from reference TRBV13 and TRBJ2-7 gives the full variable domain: AAGVIQSPRHLIKEKRETATLKCYPIPRHDTVYWYQQGPGQDPQFLISFYEKMQSDKGSIPDRFSAQQFSDYHSELNMSSLELGDSALYFCASSLGAGGASFDEQYFGPGTRLTVT.

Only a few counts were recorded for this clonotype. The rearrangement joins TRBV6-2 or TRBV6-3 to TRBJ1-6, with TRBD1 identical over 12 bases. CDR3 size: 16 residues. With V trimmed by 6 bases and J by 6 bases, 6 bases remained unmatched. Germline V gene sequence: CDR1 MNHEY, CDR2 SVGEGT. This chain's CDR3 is CASSRGQGARNSPLHF. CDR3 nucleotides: TGTGCCAGCAGCCGGGGACAGGGGGCGCGTAATTCACCCCTCCACTTT.

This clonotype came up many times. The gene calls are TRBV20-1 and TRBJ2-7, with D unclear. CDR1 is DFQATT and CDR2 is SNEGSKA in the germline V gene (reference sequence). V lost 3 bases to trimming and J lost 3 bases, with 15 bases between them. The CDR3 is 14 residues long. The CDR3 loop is CSASLPTQGYEQYF. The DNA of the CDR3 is TGCAGTGCTAGTCTACCAACCCAAGGCTACGAGCAGTACTTC.

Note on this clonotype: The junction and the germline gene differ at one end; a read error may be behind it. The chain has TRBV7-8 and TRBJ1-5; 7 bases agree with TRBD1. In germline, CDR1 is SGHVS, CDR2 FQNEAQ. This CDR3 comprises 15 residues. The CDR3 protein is CASSAPGGAPQPQRF. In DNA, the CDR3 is TGTGCCAGCAGCGCCCCAGGGGGAGCGCCTCAGCCCCAGCGGTTT.

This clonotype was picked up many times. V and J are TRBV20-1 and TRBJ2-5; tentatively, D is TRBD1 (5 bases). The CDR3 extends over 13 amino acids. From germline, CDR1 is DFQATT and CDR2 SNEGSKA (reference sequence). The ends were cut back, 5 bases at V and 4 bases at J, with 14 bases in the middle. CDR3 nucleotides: TGCAGTGCTTACATGGGGCTCCCAGAGACCCAGTACTTC. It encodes CSAYMGLPETQYF.

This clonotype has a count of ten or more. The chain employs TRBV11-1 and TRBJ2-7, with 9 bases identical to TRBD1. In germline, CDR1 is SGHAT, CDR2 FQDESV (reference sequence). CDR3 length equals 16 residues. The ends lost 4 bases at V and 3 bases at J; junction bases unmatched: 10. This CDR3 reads CASSYIGTGRSYEQYF. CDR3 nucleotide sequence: TGTGCCAGCAGCTATATCGGGACAGGGCGAAGCTACGAGCAGTACTTC. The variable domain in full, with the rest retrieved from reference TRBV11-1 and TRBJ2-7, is EAEVAQSPRYKITEKSQAVAFWCDPISGHATLYWYRQILGQGPELLVQFQDESVVDDSQLPKDRFSAERLKGVDSTLKIQPAELGDSAMYLCASSYIGTGRSYEQYFGPGTRLTVT.

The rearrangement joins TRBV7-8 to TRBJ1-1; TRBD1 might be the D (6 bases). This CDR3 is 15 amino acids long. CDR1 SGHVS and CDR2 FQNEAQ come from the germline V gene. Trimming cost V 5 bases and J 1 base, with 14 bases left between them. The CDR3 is CASSRARTANTEAFF. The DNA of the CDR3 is TGTGCCAGCAGCCGAGCTCGGACAGCGAACACTGAAGCTTTCTTT.

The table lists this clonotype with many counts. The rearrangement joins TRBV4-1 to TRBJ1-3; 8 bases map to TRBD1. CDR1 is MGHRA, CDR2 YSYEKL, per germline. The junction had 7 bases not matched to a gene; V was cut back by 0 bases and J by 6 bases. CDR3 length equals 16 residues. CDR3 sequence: CASSQDRPTGVNTIYF. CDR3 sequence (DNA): TGCGCCAGCAGCCAAGATCGTCCGACAGGGGTAAACACCATATATTTT.

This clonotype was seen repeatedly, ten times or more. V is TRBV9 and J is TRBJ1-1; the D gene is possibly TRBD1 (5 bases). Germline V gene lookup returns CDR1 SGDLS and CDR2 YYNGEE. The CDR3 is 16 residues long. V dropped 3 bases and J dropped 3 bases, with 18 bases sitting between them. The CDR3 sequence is CASSASGKWLDTEAFF. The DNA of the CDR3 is TGTGCCAGCAGCGCGTCAGGGAAGTGGCTGGACACTGAAGCTTTCTTT.

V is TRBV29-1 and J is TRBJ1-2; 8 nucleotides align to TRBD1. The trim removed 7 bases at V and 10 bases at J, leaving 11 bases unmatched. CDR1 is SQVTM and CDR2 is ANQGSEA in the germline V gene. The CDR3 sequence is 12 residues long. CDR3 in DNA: TGCAGCGACCACCCGGCGACAGGGGTCTACACCTTC. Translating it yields CSDHPATGVYTF.

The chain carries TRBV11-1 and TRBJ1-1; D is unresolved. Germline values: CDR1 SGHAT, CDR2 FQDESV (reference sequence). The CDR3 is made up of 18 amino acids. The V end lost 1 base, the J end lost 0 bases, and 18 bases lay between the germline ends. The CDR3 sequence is CASSLVITAGGLNTEAFF. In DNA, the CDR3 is TGTGCCAGCAGCTTAGTGATTACGGCAGGAGGATTGAACACTGAAGCTTTCTTT.

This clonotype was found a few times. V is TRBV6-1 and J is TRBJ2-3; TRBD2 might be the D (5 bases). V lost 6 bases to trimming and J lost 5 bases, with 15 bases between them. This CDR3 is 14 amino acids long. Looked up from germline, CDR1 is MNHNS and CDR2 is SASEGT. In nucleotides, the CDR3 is TGTGCCAGCAGAGGACTCCTGTTGAAAGATACGCAGTATTTT. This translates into CASRGLLLKDTQYF.

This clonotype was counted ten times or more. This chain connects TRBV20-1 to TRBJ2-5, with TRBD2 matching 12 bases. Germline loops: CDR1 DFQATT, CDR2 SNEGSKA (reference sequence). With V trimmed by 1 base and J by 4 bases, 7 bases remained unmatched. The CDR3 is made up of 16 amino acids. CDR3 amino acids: CSARGTLAGGRETQYF. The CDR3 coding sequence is TGCAGTGCTAGAGGAACCCTAGCGGGGGGGCGAGAGACCCAGTACTTC.

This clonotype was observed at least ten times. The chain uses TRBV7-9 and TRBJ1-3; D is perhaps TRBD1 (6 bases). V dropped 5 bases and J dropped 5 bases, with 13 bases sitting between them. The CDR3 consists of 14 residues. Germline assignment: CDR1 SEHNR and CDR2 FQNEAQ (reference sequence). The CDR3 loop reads CASSPPRGRNTIYF. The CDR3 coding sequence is TGTGCCAGCAGCCCCCCCAGGGGTAGAAACACCATATATTTT.

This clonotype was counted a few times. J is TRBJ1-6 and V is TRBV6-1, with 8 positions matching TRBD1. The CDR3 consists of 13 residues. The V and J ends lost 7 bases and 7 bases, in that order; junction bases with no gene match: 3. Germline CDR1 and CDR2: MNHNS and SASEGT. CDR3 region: CASIWTGNSPLHF. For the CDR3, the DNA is TGTGCCAGCATTTGGACAGGGAATTCACCCCTCCACTTT.

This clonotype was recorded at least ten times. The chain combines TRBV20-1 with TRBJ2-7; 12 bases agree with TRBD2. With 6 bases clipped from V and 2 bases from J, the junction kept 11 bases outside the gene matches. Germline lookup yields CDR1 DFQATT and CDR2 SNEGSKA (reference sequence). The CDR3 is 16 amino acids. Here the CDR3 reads CSAAGGLAGLAYEQYF. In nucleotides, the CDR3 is TGCAGTGCCGCTGGCGGACTAGCGGGACTAGCCTACGAGCAGTACTTC.

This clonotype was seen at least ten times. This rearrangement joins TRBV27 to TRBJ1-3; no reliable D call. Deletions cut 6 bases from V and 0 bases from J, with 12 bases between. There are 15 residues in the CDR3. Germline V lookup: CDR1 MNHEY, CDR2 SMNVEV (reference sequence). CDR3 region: CASSPDTSSGNTIYF. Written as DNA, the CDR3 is TGTGCCAGCAGCCCAGACACCTCCTCTGGAAACACCATATATTTT.

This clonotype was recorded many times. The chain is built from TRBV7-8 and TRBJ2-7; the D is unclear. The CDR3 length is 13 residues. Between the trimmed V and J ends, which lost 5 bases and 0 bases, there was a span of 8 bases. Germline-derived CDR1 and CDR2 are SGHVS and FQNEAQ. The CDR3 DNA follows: TGTGCCAGCAGCCTCGGGTTCTCCTACGAGCAGTACTTC. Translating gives CASSLGFSYEQYF.

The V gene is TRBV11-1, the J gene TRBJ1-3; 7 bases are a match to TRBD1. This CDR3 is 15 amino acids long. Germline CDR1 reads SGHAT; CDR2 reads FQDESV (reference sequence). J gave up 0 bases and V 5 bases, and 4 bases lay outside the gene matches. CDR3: CASSEGASSGNTIYF. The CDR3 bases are TGTGCCAGCAGCGAGGGGGCCAGCTCTGGAAACACCATATATTTT.

The DNA for the CDR3 is TGTGCCAGCAGTTTATCGTCAGGGAACGAGCAGTACTTC. It encodes CASSLSSGNEQYF. V is TRBV27 and J is TRBJ2-7; TRBD1 might be the D (5 bases). The CDR3 spans 13 residues. Germline CDR1 and CDR2: MNHEY and SMNVEV (reference sequence). V was clipped by 0 bases and J by 5 bases, with 8 bases between them.

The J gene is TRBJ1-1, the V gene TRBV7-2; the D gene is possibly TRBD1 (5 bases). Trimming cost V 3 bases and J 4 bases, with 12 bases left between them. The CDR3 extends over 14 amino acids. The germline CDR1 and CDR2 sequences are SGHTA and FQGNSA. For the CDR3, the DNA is TGTGCCAGCAGCTTTCCGGGGGTACTCACTGAAGCTTTCTTT. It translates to CASSFPGVLTEAFF.